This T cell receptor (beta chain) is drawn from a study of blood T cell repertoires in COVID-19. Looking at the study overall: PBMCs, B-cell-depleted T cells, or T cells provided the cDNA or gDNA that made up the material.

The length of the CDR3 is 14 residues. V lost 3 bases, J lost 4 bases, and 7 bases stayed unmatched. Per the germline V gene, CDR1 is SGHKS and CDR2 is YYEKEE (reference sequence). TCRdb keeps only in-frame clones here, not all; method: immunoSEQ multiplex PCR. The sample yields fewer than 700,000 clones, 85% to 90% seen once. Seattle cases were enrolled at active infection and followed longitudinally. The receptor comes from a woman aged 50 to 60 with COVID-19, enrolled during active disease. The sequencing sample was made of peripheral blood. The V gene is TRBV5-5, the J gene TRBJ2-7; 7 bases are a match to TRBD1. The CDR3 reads CASSSGQLNYEQYF. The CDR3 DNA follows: TGTGCCAGCAGCTCGGGACAGCTCAATTACGAGCAGTACTTC. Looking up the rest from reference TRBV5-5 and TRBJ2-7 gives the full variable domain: DAGVTQSPTHLIKTRGQQVTLRCSPISGHKSVSWYQQVLGQGPQFIFQYYEKEERGRGNFPDRFSARQFPNYSSELNVNALLLGDSALYLCASSSGQLNYEQYFGPGTRLTVT.